A selection of T cell receptor beta chains follows, all from one sample in a study of CD4+ T cells in melanoma. Repertoires were generated with immunoSEQ multiplex PCR, while TCRdb's copy carries only in-frame clones and drops some. The data hold about 21,000 clones, with roughly 82% observed a single time. Sequencing was carried out using cells from a culture (not recorded whether cultured in vitro). The source of these receptors is a human donor with melanoma. CDR3s include the opening cysteine and the closing phenylalanine or tryptophan. The D gene is left open where the match is weak. Some rows have no size entry. The others give once, few or many, or a class for an expanded clone.

clone_size: NA; j_call: TRBJ1-4; d_call: NA; v_call: TRBV19; cdr3_nt: TGTGCCAGTACCAATAGGAACGGGGCCGGGCGAAATGAAAAACTGTTTTTT; cdr3_aa: CASTNRNGAGRNEKLFF
clone_size: NA; j_call: TRBJ2-1; d_call: NA; v_call: TRBV19; cdr3_nt: TGTGCCAGTAGCGTTATTAAACGGGACAATGAGCAGTTCTTC; cdr3_aa: CASSVIKRDNEQFF
clone_size: NA; j_call: TRBJ2-4; d_call: TRBD1; v_call: TRBV5-1; cdr3_nt: TGCGCCAGCAGCTTGACAGGGGGGACCCTCCTAGCCAAAAACATTCAGTACTTC; cdr3_aa: CASSLTGGTLLAKNIQYF
clone_size: NA; j_call: TRBJ1-3; d_call: NA; v_call: TRBV7-3; cdr3_nt: TGTGCCAGCAGCTTAATTGGCCCGACGGACTCTGGAAACACCATATATTTT; cdr3_aa: CASSLIGPTDSGNTIYF
clone_size: NA; j_call: TRBJ1-5; d_call: NA; v_call: TRBV4-1; cdr3_nt: TGCGCTAGCAGCCAGAGCCAGAGACCCTTTGAATCCCAGCATTTT; cdr3_aa: CASSQSQRPFESQHF
clone_size: NA; j_call: TRBJ1-2; d_call: NA; v_call: TRBV6-5; cdr3_nt: TGTGCCAGCAGTCGGCAGGGGTATGGCTACACCTTC; cdr3_aa: CASSRQGYGYTF
clone_size: NA; j_call: TRBJ1-3; d_call: NA; v_call: TRBV29-1; cdr3_nt: TGCAGCGTGGCCGGGCGCTCTGGAAACACCATATATTTT; cdr3_aa: CSVAGRSGNTIYF
clone_size: once; j_call: TRBJ1-3; d_call: NA; v_call: TRBV19; cdr3_nt: TGTGCCAGTAGTATAGGCGACGGAACCTACTCTGGAAACACCATATATTTT; cdr3_aa: CASSIGDGTYSGNTIYF
clone_size: NA; j_call: TRBJ2-5; d_call: NA; v_call: TRBV5-1; cdr3_nt: TGCGCCAGCAGCCGGCGGCAGCTAGAAGAGACCCAGTACTTC; cdr3_aa: CASSRRQLEETQYF
clone_size: NA; j_call: TRBJ1-5; d_call: TRBD1; v_call: TRBV7-6; cdr3_nt: TGTGCCAGCAGCACAGGGGTAAATCAGCCCCAGCATTTT; cdr3_aa: CASSTGVNQPQHF
clone_size: NA; j_call: TRBJ2-5; d_call: TRBD1; v_call: TRBV11-2; cdr3_nt: TGTGCCAGCAGCTTGGGGACAGGGGGCTTAGGGGAAGAGACCCAGTACTTC; cdr3_aa: CASSLGTGGLGEETQYF
clone_size: NA; j_call: TRBJ2-5; d_call: NA; v_call: TRBV5-1; cdr3_nt: TGCGCCAGCAGCTTGATAGAGGCCTACCAAGAGACCCAGTACTTC; cdr3_aa: CASSLIEAYQETQYF
clone_size: NA; j_call: TRBJ1-4; d_call: TRBD1; v_call: TRBV5-1; cdr3_nt: TGCGCCAGCAGTCCCGGGACAGGGGAAGGAATGGCTAAGGAAAAACTGTTTTTT; cdr3_aa: CASSPGTGEGMAKEKLFF
clone_size: NA; j_call: TRBJ1-6; d_call: TRBD1; v_call: TRBV30; cdr3_nt: TGTGCCTGGAGTGGGGGACAGAGTTATAATTCACCCCTCCACTTT; cdr3_aa: CAWSGGQSYNSPLHF
clone_size: few; j_call: TRBJ1-2; d_call: TRBD1; v_call: TRBV7-9; cdr3_nt: TGTGCCAGCGAAACCGGGACAGGGCACTATGGCTACACCTTC; cdr3_aa: CASETGTGHYGYTF
clone_size: NA; j_call: TRBJ2-1; d_call: TRBD1; v_call: TRBV19; cdr3_nt: TGTGCCAGTAGTACCCTACAGGGGGACCTCTTCAATGAGCAGTTCTTC; cdr3_aa: CASSTLQGDLFNEQFF
clone_size: NA; j_call: TRBJ2-6; d_call: NA; v_call: TRBV5-4; cdr3_nt: TGTGCCAGCAGCCCAGGAGGCTCTGGGGCCAACGTCCTGACTTTC; cdr3_aa: CASSPGGSGANVLTF
clone_size: NA; j_call: TRBJ2-5; d_call: NA; v_call: TRBV7-3; cdr3_nt: TGTGCCAGCAGCCCCACGGGCCTCCAAGAGACCCAGTACTTC; cdr3_aa: CASSPTGLQETQYF
clone_size: NA; j_call: TRBJ1-6; d_call: NA; v_call: TRBV5-1; cdr3_nt: TGCGCCAGCAGCTTGCCTACGGGTCGCGAGAATTCACCCCTCCACTTT; cdr3_aa: CASSLPTGRENSPLHF
clone_size: NA; j_call: TRBJ1-4; d_call: TRBD1; v_call: TRBV6-6; cdr3_nt: TGTGCCAGCAGCCTGGACAGGGGGTTGACTGATGAAAAACTGTTTTTT; cdr3_aa: CASSLDRGLTDEKLFF
clone_size: NA; j_call: TRBJ2-3; d_call: NA; v_call: TRBV6-6; cdr3_nt: TGTGCCAGCAATGATGGGCAGATAAGCACAGATACGCAGTATTTT; cdr3_aa: CASNDGQISTDTQYF
clone_size: NA; j_call: TRBJ1-5; d_call: NA; v_call: TRBV30; cdr3_nt: TGTGCCTGGAGTACCACAGGGTGGCGTCAGCCCCAGCATTTT; cdr3_aa: CAWSTTGWRQPQHF
clone_size: NA; j_call: TRBJ1-2; d_call: NA; v_call: TRBV4-1; cdr3_nt: TGCGCCAGCAGCCAAGCCGGGCCGGGGGGGTATGGCTACACCTTC; cdr3_aa: CASSQAGPGGYGYTF
clone_size: NA; j_call: TRBJ2-3; d_call: NA; v_call: TRBV30; cdr3_nt: TGTGCCATGGACGTCGTAGGGGGGGCGACAGATACGCAGTATTTT; cdr3_aa: CAMDVVGGATDTQYF
clone_size: NA; j_call: TRBJ1-4; d_call: NA; v_call: TRBV5-5; cdr3_nt: TGTGCCAGCAGCTTGAGCCGTCGTAATGAAAAACTGTTTTTT; cdr3_aa: CASSLSRRNEKLFF
clone_size: NA; j_call: TRBJ1-2; d_call: TRBD1; v_call: TRBV2; cdr3_nt: TGTGCCAGCAGCGGGACAGGGGGTGGCTACACCTTC; cdr3_aa: CASSGTGGGYTF
clone_size: NA; j_call: TRBJ2-7; d_call: NA; v_call: TRBV6-5; cdr3_nt: TGTGCCAGCAGTTACCAGTTGTCTGTATCCTACGAGCAGTACTTC; cdr3_aa: CASSYQLSVSYEQYF
clone_size: NA; j_call: TRBJ2-3; d_call: TRBD1; v_call: TRBV30; cdr3_nt: TGTGCCTGGAGCGGACAGGGGAGTCCCACAGATACGCAGTATTTT; cdr3_aa: CAWSGQGSPTDTQYF
clone_size: NA; j_call: TRBJ2-2; d_call: NA; v_call: TRBV30; cdr3_nt: TGTGCCTGGAGTGTTATGGCGGGACGTCTTTTTGCGAACACCGGGGAGCTGTTTTTT; cdr3_aa: CAWSVMAGRLFANTGELFF
clone_size: NA; j_call: TRBJ2-5; d_call: TRBD2; v_call: TRBV4-1; cdr3_nt: TGCGCCAGCAGCCGGGCGACTAGCGGGGGGGGAAGCGAGACCCAGTACTTC; cdr3_aa: CASSRATSGGGSETQYF
clone_size: NA; j_call: TRBJ1-5; d_call: TRBD1; v_call: TRBV7-6; cdr3_nt: TGTGCCAGCAGCTTAGGGCCGACAGGGGCAAATCAGCCCCAGCATTTT; cdr3_aa: CASSLGPTGANQPQHF
clone_size: NA; j_call: TRBJ1-2; d_call: NA; v_call: TRBV6-5; cdr3_nt: TGTGCCAGCAGTTTTAACCTAAACTATGGCTACACCTTC; cdr3_aa: CASSFNLNYGYTF
clone_size: few; j_call: TRBJ1-2; d_call: NA; v_call: TRBV29-1; cdr3_nt: TGCAGCGTCTTGAAGGGCCAGAACTATGGCTACACCTTC; cdr3_aa: CSVLKGQNYGYTF
clone_size: once; j_call: TRBJ2-5; d_call: NA; v_call: TRBV7-6; cdr3_nt: TGTGCCAGCAGCCACCGGTACAGATTACAAGAGACCCAGTACTTC; cdr3_aa: CASSHRYRLQETQYF
clone_size: NA; j_call: TRBJ2-7; d_call: NA; v_call: TRBV11-2; cdr3_nt: TGTGCCAGCAGCTCGGACCTCTACGAGCAGTACTTC; cdr3_aa: CASSSDLYEQYF
clone_size: NA; j_call: TRBJ2-5; d_call: NA; v_call: TRBV7-2; cdr3_nt: TGTGCCAGCAGCTTAGCCCGGATCGGCCAAGAGACCCAGTACTTC; cdr3_aa: CASSLARIGQETQYF
clone_size: few; j_call: TRBJ2-3; d_call: TRBD2; v_call: TRBV11-2; cdr3_nt: TGTGCCAGCAGCTTAGGCCTAGCGGGGCTCACGGATACGCAGTATTTT; cdr3_aa: CASSLGLAGLTDTQYF
clone_size: NA; j_call: TRBJ1-2; d_call: NA; v_call: TRBV5-4; cdr3_nt: TGTGCCAGCAGCTTGGTGGACAGAAACTATGGCTACACCTTC; cdr3_aa: CASSLVDRNYGYTF
clone_size: NA; j_call: TRBJ2-7; d_call: NA; v_call: TRBV5-1; cdr3_nt: TGCGCCAGCAGCTTGACAGCAGGTTCGGCTTACGAGCAGTACTTC; cdr3_aa: CASSLTAGSAYEQYF
clone_size: NA; j_call: TRBJ2-3; d_call: TRBD2; v_call: TRBV19; cdr3_nt: TGTGCCAGTAGTATAGGACCTAGCGGGCGTTTCACAGATACGCAGTATTTT; cdr3_aa: CASSIGPSGRFTDTQYF
clone_size: once; j_call: TRBJ2-7; d_call: TRBD1; v_call: TRBV11-2; cdr3_nt: TGTGCCAGCAGCTTAGACTGGGCAGGGGGCAGAGCCTACGAGCAGTACTTC; cdr3_aa: CASSLDWAGGRAYEQYF
clone_size: once; j_call: TRBJ2-5; d_call: NA; v_call: TRBV5-4; cdr3_nt: TGTGCCAGCAGCTTCAGGAGGGGGAGCCAAGAGACCCAGTACTTC; cdr3_aa: CASSFRRGSQETQYF
clone_size: NA; j_call: TRBJ2-7; d_call: NA; v_call: TRBV30; cdr3_nt: TGTGCCTGGAGTGTCCAGGGGACCTACGAGCAGTACTTC; cdr3_aa: CAWSVQGTYEQYF
clone_size: NA; j_call: TRBJ2-5; d_call: NA; v_call: TRBV7-8; cdr3_nt: TGTGCCAGCAGCCGGGACTCCAGCCGGGGGACCCAGTACTTC; cdr3_aa: CASSRDSSRGTQYF
clone_size: NA; j_call: TRBJ1-1; d_call: TRBD1; v_call: TRBV29-1; cdr3_nt: TGCAGCGTTGAGAGGGACAGGGGTTTGAAGAACACTGAAGCTTTCTTT; cdr3_aa: CSVERDRGLKNTEAFF
clone_size: NA; j_call: TRBJ2-1; d_call: NA; v_call: TRBV10-1; cdr3_nt: TGCGCCAGCAGTCCCCCCAGTGAGCAGTTCTTC; cdr3_aa: CASSPPSEQFF
clone_size: NA; j_call: TRBJ1-2; d_call: NA; v_call: TRBV7-2; cdr3_nt: TGTGCCAGCAGCCCCCGGACGGATTTCAACTATGGCTACACCTTC; cdr3_aa: CASSPRTDFNYGYTF
clone_size: NA; j_call: TRBJ2-4; d_call: NA; v_call: TRBV10-3; cdr3_nt: TGTGCCATCAGTGAGTCGACTCAGGGAAAAAACATTCAGTACTTC; cdr3_aa: CAISESTQGKNIQYF
clone_size: NA; j_call: TRBJ1-6; d_call: NA; v_call: TRBV30; cdr3_nt: TGTGCCTGGAGTGGACGGTCGCGCCTGAATTCACCCCTCCACTTT; cdr3_aa: CAWSGRSRLNSPLHF